This T cell receptor (beta chain) was captured by sequencing in a study of OX40 agonist ivuxolimab in advanced cancers. General observations from the study: Compared with CD4+, CD8+ T cells on average had more expanded clones.

TCRdb keeps only in-frame clones here, not all; method: immunoSEQ multiplex PCR. Counted here are 15,000 to 20,000 clones, less than 90% occurring once; the ten biggest clones make up 25%. Concerning this clone: Its antigen is unidentified.

The CDR3 runs to 13 residues. Trimming left V 8 bases short and J 0 bases short, with 10 bases between. CDR1 is SNHLY, CDR2 FYNNEI, per germline. The clonotype comes from an adult with an advanced solid tumor such as melanoma, head and neck, liver or kidney cancer. This specimen consisted of CD4+ or CD8+ T cells sorted from blood, obtained in a trial of the OX40 agonist ivuxolimab. This sequence joins TRBV2 and TRBJ1-2, with D possibly TRBD1 on 5 matching bases. CDR3 loop: CASRGTANYGYTF. DNA for the CDR3: TGTGCCAGCCGAGGGACGGCTAACTATGGCTACACCTTC.